The 18 T cell receptor beta chains below were found in one sample sequenced in a study of pediatric ulcerative colitis. Generated by immunoSEQ multiplex PCR, the TCRdb table keeps only in-frame clones and is missing some. In the table there are over 30,000 clones, roughly 77% of which are singletons. During colonoscopy, one to two rectal pinch biopsies were collected. The sequenced sample was gut tissue. The source of these receptors is a boy aged 10-17 years with mild ulcerative colitis.

The chain has TRBV6-5 and TRBJ2-7; 15 bases match TRBD2. Losses at the gene ends were 8 bases for V and 7 bases for J; bases not matched to a gene: 9. This CDR3 spans 15 amino acids. CDR1 MNHEY and CDR2 SVGAGI come from the germline V gene. CDR3 in DNA: TGTGCCAGCGGGACTAGCGGGGGGACTATGGGGGAGCAGTACTTC. Translating it yields CASGTSGGTMGEQYF.

The CDR3 reads CASSLDRGLTDTQYF. The CDR3 DNA reads as TGTGCCAGCAGCTTGGATCGGGGGCTCACAGATACGCAGTATTTT. The V call is TRBV5-4, the J call TRBJ2-3; D possibly matches TRBD1 or TRBD2 (6 bases each). This CDR3 contains 15 residues. The germline V gene has CDR1 SGHNT and CDR2 YYREEE (reference sequence). V lost 0 bases and J 2 bases, leaving 10 bases between the germline ends.

This clone occurred a few times. V and J are TRBV27 and TRBJ2-1; 10 bases line up with TRBD2. This CDR3 is built from 15 residues. The trim removed 6 bases at V and 4 bases at J, leaving 6 bases unmatched. CDR1 is MNHEY and CDR2 is SMNVEV in the germline V gene (reference sequence). CDR3 bases: TGTGCCAGCAGGAGGACTAGCGGTTTTTACAATGAGCAGTTCTTC. Translating gives CASRRTSGFYNEQFF.

The CDR3 region is CASGLDAANEKLFF. The DNA of the CDR3 is TGTGCCAGCGGACTAGACGCGGCTAATGAAAAACTGTTTTTT. This rearrangement joins TRBV6-5 to TRBJ1-4; D uncertain. V was cut by 8 bases and J by 3 bases, with 13 bases left in between. Germline CDR1 reads MNHEY; CDR2 reads SVGAGI. The CDR3 is 14 amino acids.

The chain links TRBV9 to TRBJ1-3, with D perhaps TRBD1 (6 bases). V was shortened by 3 bases and J by 4 bases, with 11 bases between the two germline ends. The CDR3 length is 14 residues. Germline lookup yields CDR1 SGDLS and CDR2 YYNGEE. CDR3: CASSGGTSGNTIYF. The CDR3 bases are TGTGCCAGCAGCGGGGGGACATCCGGAAACACCATATATTTT.

The genes are TRBV5-1 and TRBJ2-7; 8 bases match TRBD1. V lost 3 bases, J lost 1 base, and 6 bases stayed unmatched. Germline lookup yields CDR1 SGHRS and CDR2 YFSETQ. The CDR3 consists of 15 residues. The CDR3 DNA reads TGCGCCAGCAGCTCAGGGGGCTCTACTTCCTACGAGCAGTACTTC. Translated: CASSSGGSTSYEQYF.

This clone has a handful of counts. The chain uses TRBV5-4 and TRBJ2-6, with D perhaps TRBD1 (5 bases). The CDR3 extends over 15 amino acids. Germline values: CDR1 SGHNT, CDR2 YYREEE (reference sequence). V dropped 3 bases and J dropped 4 bases, with 11 bases sitting between them. This chain's CDR3 is CASSSRARGANVLTF. In DNA, the CDR3 is TGTGCCAGCAGCTCCAGGGCTCGGGGGGCCAACGTCCTGACTTTC.

The V gene is TRBV7-9, the J gene TRBJ1-3; maybe TRBD1 (5 bases). V was pared by 7 bases and J by 4 bases, with 17 bases between. The V gene's germline CDR1 is SEHNR and CDR2 FQNEAQ (reference sequence). This CDR3 comprises 15 residues. The CDR3 DNA follows: TGTGCCAGCAACGAAGTCGGCTGGGGCGGAAACACCATATATTTT. Its protein product is CASNEVGWGGNTIYF.

The chain combines TRBV5-8 with TRBJ2-3; 8 bases line up with TRBD1. Losses at the gene ends were 4 bases for V and 0 bases for J; bases not matched to a gene: 7. The CDR3 extends over 16 amino acids. The germline CDR1 and CDR2 sequences are SGHTS and YDEGEE. The CDR3 nucleotides read TGTGCCAGCAGCAAGACAGGGGTGGCAAGCACAGATACGCAGTATTTT. This encodes CASSKTGVASTDTQYF.

The V gene is TRBV6-1, the J gene TRBJ1-2, with TRBD1 identical over 7 bases. The CDR3 sequence is 14 residues long. Per germline, CDR1 MNHNS and CDR2 SASEGT. V lost 0 bases and J lost 2; bases outside the gene matches: 0. This chain's CDR3 is CASSEAGGNYGYTF. The CDR3 DNA reads as TGTGCCAGCAGTGAAGCAGGGGGCAACTATGGCTACACCTTC.

This chain connects TRBV9 to TRBJ2-1; TRBD1 agrees at 11 bases. From germline, CDR1 is SGDLS and CDR2 YYNGEE. The CDR3 is made up of 15 amino acids. Germline trimming cut 3 bases from V and 9 bases from J; bases unmatched to any gene: 8. CDR3 sequence: CASSGVRTGGLEQFF. In DNA form, the CDR3 reads TGTGCCAGCAGCGGAGTTAGGACAGGGGGCCTTGAGCAGTTCTTC. The full variable domain, rest sourced from reference TRBV9 and TRBJ2-1, is DSGVTQTPKHLITATGQRVTLRCSPRSGDLSVYWYQQSLDQGLQFLIQYYNGEERAKGNILERFSAQQFPDLHSELNLSSLELGDSALYFCASSGVRTGGLEQFFGPGTRLTVL.

The chain recombines TRBV2 with TRBJ2-7; D perhaps matches TRBD2 (7 bases). This CDR3 has 14 amino acids. Trimming removed 6 bases at V and 3 bases at J, with 15 bases between. From germline, CDR1 is SNHLY and CDR2 FYNNEI. CDR3 sequence (DNA): TGTGCCAGCAGGTATACGGGGGGCGGCTACGAGCAGTACTTC. Translated: CASRYTGGGYEQYF.

The genes are TRBV5-1 and TRBJ2-3; unclear D gene. CDR1 is SGHRS and CDR2 is YFSETQ in the germline V gene. V lost 2 bases and J lost 0, with 10 bases in between. This CDR3 has 15 amino acids. DNA of the CDR3: TGCGCCAGCAGCTTTTGGGTCGCTAGCACAGATACGCAGTATTTT. It is translated as CASSFWVASTDTQYF. Variable domain in full (rest from reference TRBV5-1 and TRBJ2-3): KAGVTQTPRYLIKTRGQQVTLSCSPISGHRSVSWYQQTPGQGLQFLFEYFSETQRNKGNFPGRFSGRQFSNSRSEMNVSTLELGDSALYLCASSFWVASTDTQYFGPGTRLTVL.

V gene TRBV5-4 combines with J gene TRBJ1-5; TRBD1 matches 7 bases. Trimming removed 6 bases from V and 11 bases from J; junction bases left unmatched: 20. The V gene's germline CDR1 is SGHNT and CDR2 YYREEE (reference sequence). This CDR3 spans 16 amino acids. This chain's CDR3 is CASIPGGGGRPGAQHF. The DNA for the CDR3 is TGTGCCAGCATCCCAGGGGGTGGTGGCAGACCTGGGGCCCAGCATTTT.

This chain's CDR3 is CASSLTGRQGIGEQFF. The CDR3 DNA reads as TGCGCCAGCAGCCTAACGGGACGACAGGGGATCGGTGAGCAGTTCTTC. This chain uses TRBV5-1 with TRBJ2-1, with 8 bases fitting TRBD1. V trimming: 4 bases; J trimming: 9 bases; junction bases outside the gene matches: 15. The CDR3 is made up of 16 amino acids. Germline-derived CDR1 and CDR2 are SGHRS and YFSETQ.

This chain joins TRBV7-9 and TRBJ2-6; D gene uncertain. Trimming removed 4 bases from V and 2 bases from J, with 3 bases in between. This CDR3 is built from 13 residues. Per the germline V gene, CDR1 is SEHNR and CDR2 is FQNEAQ (reference sequence). DNA of the CDR3: TGTGCCAGCAGCTACCCTGGGGCCAACGTCCTGACTTTC. It translates to CASSYPGANVLTF.

V is TRBV6-1 and J is TRBJ2-3; possibly TRBD2 for D (6 bases). This CDR3 comprises 14 residues. CDR1 and CDR2 from the germline V gene are MNHNS and SASEGT. The V gene lost 11 bases and the J gene lost 4 bases, with 19 bases spanning the gap. CDR3 DNA: TGTGCCGGAGGGTCAGGGTACTTAGCAGATACGCAGTATTTT. Its translation: CAGGSGYLADTQYF.

The V gene is TRBV14, the J gene TRBJ2-7; tentatively, D is TRBD1 (5 bases). The germline V and J ends were trimmed by 2 bases and 1 base, with 12 bases remaining between them. Germline V gives CDR1 SGHDN, CDR2 FVKESK. This CDR3 region has 15 residues. The CDR3 coding sequence is TGTGCCAGCAGCCAACCAGGGTGGGGATCCTACGAGCAGTACTTC. Amino acid sequence: CASSQPGWGSYEQYF. The variable domain in full, completed from reference TRBV14 and TRBJ2-7, reads EAGVTQFPSHSVIEKGQTVTLRCDPISGHDNLYWYRRVMGKEIKFLLHFVKESKQDESGMPNNRFLAERTGGTYSTLKVQPAELEDSGVYFCASSQPGWGSYEQYFGPGTRLTVT.